This entry lists 18 T cell receptor beta chains sequenced from one sample in a study of identical twins. TCRdb called the 5' RACE reads again in MiXCR, with one record for every CDR3 protein. The table records 350,000 to 450,000 distinct CDR3 sequences, roughly 18% of them present only once. Sequenced material: naive T cells sorted from blood. The receptors were sampled from a man aged 50 or older in good health.

The count of this clonotype is one. The V and J genes are TRBV20-1 and TRBJ2-1; 15 bases line up with TRBD2. This CDR3 comprises 21 residues. The V segment lost 4 bases and the J segment 0 bases; nucleotides outside the gene matches: 16. Germline V gene data show CDR1 as DFQATT and CDR2 as SNEGSKA (reference sequence). The CDR3 DNA reads TGCAGTGCTACTTCCCCGGGACTAGCGGGGGGCTCTCTAAGCTCCTACAATGAGCAGTTCTTC. It specifies CSATSPGLAGGSLSSYNEQFF.

This clonotype came up many times. This sequence joins TRBV4-1 and TRBJ2-2; D gene uncertain. Germline V CDR1 and CDR2: MGHRA, YSYEKL. The ends were cut back, 6 bases at V and 7 bases at J, with 9 bases in the middle. This CDR3 contains 12 residues. The CDR3 region is CASRITGGELFF. The CDR3 region has the DNA TGCGCCAGCAGGATCACTGGCGGGGAGCTGTTTTTT.

This clonotype was detected only once. One base away lies a much larger clone, so this may be a sequencing read error. The chain links TRBV29-1 to TRBJ2-1; TRBD2 agrees at 8 bases. The CDR3 is 13 amino acids. CDR1 and CDR2 (germline): SQVTM, ANQGSEA. The ends lost 7 bases at V and 8 bases at J; junction bases unmatched: 10. The CDR3, as DNA: TGCAGCGGGACTAGCAGGAGTTCCGATGAGCAGTTCTTC. It specifies CSGTSRSSDEQFF.

Comment on this clonotype: The junction departs from germline at one end; a sequencing error may be responsible. This rearrangement joins TRBV6-1 to TRBJ2-7; D may be TRBD1 (6 bases). CDR3 length: 14 residues. Germline V gene sequence: CDR1 MNHNS, CDR2 SASEGT. CDR3 sequence (DNA): TGTGCCAGCAGCGAAGGGGGAAACTCCTACGAGCAGTACTTC. Translation: CASSEGGNSYEQYF.

This clonotype appeared a few times. This rearrangement joins TRBV5-1 to TRBJ2-4; D is unresolved. The germline V gene encodes CDR1 SGHRS and CDR2 YFSETQ. Deletions cut 4 bases from V and 1 base from J, with 12 bases between. This CDR3 has 15 amino acids. CDR3: CASSATLVAKNIQYF. For the CDR3, the DNA is TGCGCCAGCAGCGCAACTTTGGTTGCCAAAAACATTCAGTACTTC.

This clonotype was counted at least ten times. This sequence joins TRBV12-3 or TRBV12-4 and TRBJ2-1; 9 nucleotides align to TRBD1. V shed 4 bases and J 7 bases; nucleotides not matched to a gene: 5. The length of the CDR3 is 14 residues. CDR3 residues: CASSSGTGNNEQFF. The CDR3 region has the DNA TGTGCCAGCAGTTCCGGGACAGGGAATAATGAGCAGTTCTTC.

On this clonotype itself: A junction end diverges from the germline sequence, so it may reflect a read error. This chain connects TRBV4-1 to TRBJ2-6; D is tentatively TRBD1 or TRBD2 (5 bases each). From germline, CDR1 is MGHRA and CDR2 YSYEKL. This CDR3 has 17 amino acids. CDR3 protein: CASSLEIANSGANVLPF. The CDR3 nucleotides are TGCGCCAGCAGCCTCGAAATAGCGAACTCTGGGGCCAACGTCCTGCCTTTC.

There are many counts of this clonotype. V usage is TRBV7-9 and J usage is TRBJ2-5; D is unclear. Trimming removed 1 base from V and 5 bases from J, with 8 bases in between. The germline CDR1 and CDR2 sequences are SEHNR and FQNEAQ (reference sequence). The CDR3 loop spans 13 amino acids. This CDR3 is CASSLGNKETQYF. CDR3 nucleotides: TGTGCCAGCAGCTTAGGGAACAAGGAGACCCAGTACTTC.

This clonotype occurred many times. J is TRBJ2-1 and V is TRBV5-1, with D possibly matching TRBD2 (5 bases). CDR1 is SGHRS and CDR2 is YFSETQ in the germline V gene. V was trimmed by 4 bases and J by 4 bases, leaving 15 bases between them. The CDR3 is 15 amino acids. The CDR3 reads CASSTGTTGYNEQFF. CDR3 sequence (DNA): TGCGCCAGCAGCACCGGAACAACGGGATACAATGAGCAGTTCTTC.

The CDR3 loop is CSARDPGGAGTDTQYF. DNA of the CDR3: TGCAGTGCTAGAGATCCGGGGGGAGCGGGCACAGATACGCAGTATTTT. The chain uses TRBV20-1 and TRBJ2-3; 7 bases are a match to TRBD2. The CDR3 length is 16 residues. Trimming took 0 bases from V and 1 from J; bases not matched to a gene: 7. Germline V gene sequence: CDR1 DFQATT, CDR2 SNEGSKA (reference sequence).

The chain uses TRBV29-1 and TRBJ2-7, with D perhaps TRBD2 (5 bases). Trimming stripped 6 bases from V and 6 bases from J, with 18 bases between. Germline-derived CDR1 and CDR2 are SQVTM and ANQGSEA. The CDR3 extends over 13 amino acids. CDR3 bases: TGCAGCGTCAGAGGGTCAGCGGAACTCGAGCAGTACTTC. Translated, it gives CSVRGSAELEQYF.

This clonotype was seen ten or more times. The V and J genes are TRBV18 and TRBJ2-4, with TRBD2 matching over 12 bases. J gave up 5 bases and V 4 bases, and 6 bases lay outside the gene matches. The germline CDR1 and CDR2 sequences are KGHSH and LQKENI. The CDR3 extends over 16 amino acids. The CDR3 loop is CASSLRLAGEENIQYF. In DNA form, the CDR3 reads TGTGCCAGCTCACTCCGACTAGCGGGGGAGGAAAACATTCAGTACTTC.

This clonotype was detected many times. The chain carries TRBV20-1 and TRBJ2-1, with D possibly TRBD1 on 7 matching bases. There are 15 residues in the CDR3. Germline CDR1 and CDR2: DFQATT and SNEGSKA (reference sequence). The ends were cut back, 4 bases at V and 7 bases at J, with 20 bases in the middle. CDR3 DNA: TGCAGTGCTATACCGATTTCAGGGGGGCAGAATGAGCAGTTCTTC. Its protein product is CSAIPISGGQNEQFF.

The chain is built from TRBV28 and TRBJ2-5; D unresolved. Germline lookup yields CDR1 MDHEN and CDR2 SYDVKM. This CDR3 comprises 13 residues. Trimming took off 1 base at V and 2 bases at J, with 5 bases between the two ends. The CDR3 here is CASSLLMQETQYF. CDR3 nucleotide sequence: TGTGCCAGCAGTTTATTAATGCAAGAGACCCAGTACTTC. Full variable domain (outside the CDR3, taken from reference TRBV28 and TRBJ2-5): DVKVTQSSRYLVKRTGEKVFLECVQDMDHENMFWYRQDPGLGLRLIYFSYDVKMKEKGDIPEGYSVSREKKERFSLILESASTNQTSMYLCASSLLMQETQYFGPGTRLLVL.

This clonotype occurred many times. The rearrangement uses TRBV20-1 and TRBJ2-7, with a possible D match to TRBD2 (6 bases). The germline V gene encodes CDR1 DFQATT and CDR2 SNEGSKA (reference sequence). CDR3 length: 13 residues. The ends were cut back, 3 bases at V and 6 bases at J, with 15 bases in the middle. The CDR3 is CSARSPSGGEQYF. The CDR3 DNA reads TGCAGTGCTAGGTCGCCCTCCGGGGGCGAGCAGTACTTC.

There are a few counts of this clonotype. V usage is TRBV20-1 and J usage is TRBJ2-1; D could derive from TRBD1 or TRBD2 (6 bases each). The V end lost 3 bases, the J end lost 0 bases, and 21 bases lay between the germline ends. This CDR3 has 18 amino acids. Per the germline V gene, CDR1 is DFQATT and CDR2 is SNEGSKA (reference sequence). The CDR3 here is CSARGSTGGLASYNEQFF. The CDR3 DNA sequence: TGCAGTGCTAGGGGATCGACAGGAGGGCTGGCCTCCTACAATGAGCAGTTCTTC.

The chain carries TRBV29-1 and TRBJ2-7; 12 bases map to TRBD2. CDR3 size: 17 residues. The V gene end was trimmed by 6 bases and the J gene end by 2 bases; junction bases not matched to a gene: 14. Looked up from germline, CDR1 is SQVTM and CDR2 is ANQGSEA. The DNA of the CDR3 is TGCAGCGTGTTTGGACAGGGAGGACTAGCGGGGACCTACGAGCAGTACTTC. The encoded protein is CSVFGQGGLAGTYEQYF.

This clonotype has a count of ten or more. V gene TRBV20-1 combines with J gene TRBJ1-1; D ambiguous. CDR3 length: 12 residues. Germline values: CDR1 DFQATT, CDR2 SNEGSKA (reference sequence). Trimming took 2 bases from V and 1 from J, leaving 5 bases between them. This chain's CDR3 is CSARRQNTEAFF. The CDR3 nucleotides are TGCAGTGCTAGAAGACAGAACACTGAAGCTTTCTTT.